This T cell receptor (beta chain) was sequenced during a study of blood T cell repertoires in COVID-19 (dated by TCRdb to the early 2020s). At the level of the whole study: Samples from collaborators originated in the United States, Italy and Spain and spanned both the acute and convalescent phases of COVID-19. The material from the prospective study consisted of cDNA or gDNA derived from T cells, B-cell-depleted T cells, or PBMCs. Subjects who had been exposed to COVID-19, were actively infected with it, or had recovered from it provided the deeply sampled blood TCRbeta repertoires that made up the dataset. A freely available public database, intended as a resource for researchers studying the immune response to SARS-CoV-2, is where the repertoires were released. Samples were obtained from the ongoing ImmuneRACE study (first 160 participants) and from 1,254 subjects provided by 6 global collaborators. Sample metadata almost always included a de-identified subject ID, COVID-19 status, age in years and sex. Where HLA class I and class II types were available, the types were taken from metadata supplied by the sample provider, not from assay-based typing.

The immunoSEQ Assay, a bias-controlled multiplex PCR, was used to amplify TCRbeta CDR3 regions from genomic DNA. Concerning the study's data processing: Nucleated cell counts per sample were estimated from amplification of reference gene primers within the assay. To quantify the absolute abundance of each unique TCRbeta CDR3 rearrangement, sequence reads were collapsed and filtered. For each sample, productive Simpson clonality was calculated as the square root of Simpson's diversity index over productive rearrangements. TCRdb holds this immuneACCESS table with in-frame rearrangements only. Some clones are missing; in checked studies, unresolved V genes explain under half, and the rest has no known cause. D and trimming come from the DNA, and the V and J calls and clone size come from that table. The sample records roughly 120,000 clones, roughly nine tenths of which are singletons. Around 7.7% of the sample is held by the ten biggest clonotypes.

The trim is 3 bases for V and 10 bases for J, with a gap of 9 bases between the germline ends. Including the terminal cysteine and phenylalanine, the CDR3 comprises 11 residues. The sequence is cut down to CDR3 DNA, 33 bases in frame from base 1. The germline V gene specifies MNHEY as CDR1 and SVGAGI as CDR2. Study-level results and caveats: The amount of clinical and demographic metadata varied by source and participant and was provided uncurated.

Whole blood was collected in K2EDTA tubes by collaborating institutions according to the institutions' own protocols. For TCRbeta analysis, collaborators shipped samples in one of three forms: frozen whole blood, isolated PBMCs, or DNA extracted from either of those sample types. Regarding this clone: Its antigen has not been determined. No much larger clone exists at a distance of one base, and base qualities are not known.

The sequence joins TRBV6-5 to TRBJ1-2; the D gene is unclear. The sequence derives from a human donor in a cohort sampled during active COVID-19. The sequenced sample consisted of peripheral blood. The CDR3 loop reads CASSYAEYYTF. The sequenced DNA: TGTGCCAGCAGTTATGCCGAGTACTACACCTTC.